Presented here are 5 T cell receptor beta chains from one specimen sequenced in a study of blood T cells in healthy people across ages (dated by TCRdb to the mid-2010s). Library creation used 5' RACE. The sequencing machine was an Illumina HiSeq 2500. A second PCR of roughly 6 to 11 cycles was run with a J-beta primer mix and a sample-barcoded 5' primer. Clones were called with MiXCR by TCRdb after fastp trimmed the public reads at Q25, and only in-frame beta chains were retained. Each record represents a unique CDR3 protein, reported with the most common genes and DNA among its rows. Within this sample are approximately 800,000 distinct CDR3 sequences, with approximately 35% of them counted one time only. In total, the top ten clones hold approximately 13% of the sample. Source material: blood. Receptor source: a man between 18 and 35 years old in good health.

This clonotype has a handful of counts. The chain uses TRBV18 and TRBJ2-1, with D tentatively TRBD2 (5 bases). From germline, CDR1 is KGHSH and CDR2 LQKENI. V was cut by 6 bases and J by 1 base, with 16 bases left in between. There are 16 residues in the CDR3. The CDR3 coding sequence is TGTGCCAGCTCGGAGGCTAGAAAGGGATCCTACAATGAGCAGTTCTTC. Translated: CASSEARKGSYNEQFF.

This clonotype was seen a handful of times. The J gene is TRBJ2-3, the V gene TRBV10-3; D may be TRBD1 or TRBD2 (5 bases each). Looked up from germline, CDR1 is ENHRY and CDR2 is SYGVKD. This CDR3 spans 14 amino acids. V lost 7 bases, J lost 0 bases, and 11 bases lay in between. The CDR3 nucleotides read TGTGCCATCAAAGGTGGGGGTAGCACAGATACGCAGTATTTT. Translating gives CAIKGGGSTDTQYF.

This clonotype was counted at least ten times. The gene calls are TRBV20-1 and TRBJ2-5, with 11 bases that match TRBD2. Trimming cost V 6 bases and J 1 base; bases outside gene matches: 19. Germline CDR1 DFQATT, CDR2 SNEGSKA (reference sequence). This CDR3 spans 19 amino acids. CDR3 protein: CSAREPSGGFLRRQETQYF. The CDR3 DNA follows: TGCAGTGCCCGAGAGCCTAGCGGGGGGTTCTTACGTCGCCAAGAGACCCAGTACTTC.

Points on this clonotype: A single base separates this from a much larger clone, so it may be a read error. The chain joins TRBV4-3 to TRBJ2-7; D gene unclear. Looked up from germline, CDR1 is LGHNA and CDR2 is YSLEER. Trimming stripped 2 bases from V and 7 bases from J, with 9 bases between. This CDR3 has 12 residues. In DNA form, the CDR3 reads TGCGCCAGCAGCCAACTAACCGGGGAGCAGTACTTC. It codes for CASSQLTGEQYF.

The V call is TRBV5-1, the J call TRBJ1-5; D is undetermined. The CDR3 is 16 residues long. V lost 0 bases and J 0 bases, leaving 10 bases between the germline ends. CDR1 and CDR2 (germline): SGHRS, YFSETQ. CDR3 nucleotide sequence: TGCGCCAGCAGCTTGGGCGATACCCATAGCAATCAGCCCCAGCATTTT. Translating it yields CASSLGDTHSNQPQHF. The full variable domain, in which reference TRBV5-1 and TRBJ1-5 provide the parts outside the CDR3, is KAGVTQTPRYLIKTRGQQVTLSCSPISGHRSVSWYQQTPGQGLQFLFEYFSETQRNKGNFPGRFSGRQFSNSRSEMNVSTLELGDSALYLCASSLGDTHSNQPQHFGDGTRLSIL.